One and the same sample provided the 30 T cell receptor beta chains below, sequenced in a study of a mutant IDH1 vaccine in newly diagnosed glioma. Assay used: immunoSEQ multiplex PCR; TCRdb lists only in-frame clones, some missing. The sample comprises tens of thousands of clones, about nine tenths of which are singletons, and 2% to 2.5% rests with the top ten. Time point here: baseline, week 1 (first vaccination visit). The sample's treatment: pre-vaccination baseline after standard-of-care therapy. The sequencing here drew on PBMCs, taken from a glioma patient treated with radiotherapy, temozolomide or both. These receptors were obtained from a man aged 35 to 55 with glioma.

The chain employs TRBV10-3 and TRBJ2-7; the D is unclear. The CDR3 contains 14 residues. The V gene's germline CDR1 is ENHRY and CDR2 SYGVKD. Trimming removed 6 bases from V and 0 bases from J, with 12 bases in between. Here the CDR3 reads CAISQVLSSYEQYF. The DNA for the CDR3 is TGTGCCATCAGCCAGGTGTTAAGCTCCTACGAGCAGTACTTC.

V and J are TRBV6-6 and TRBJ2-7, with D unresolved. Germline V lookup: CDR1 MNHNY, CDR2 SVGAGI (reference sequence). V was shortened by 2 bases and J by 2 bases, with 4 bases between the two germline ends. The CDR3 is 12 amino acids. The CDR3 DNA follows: TGTGCCAGCAGTTACGTACCCTACGAGCAGTACTTC. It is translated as CASSYVPYEQYF.

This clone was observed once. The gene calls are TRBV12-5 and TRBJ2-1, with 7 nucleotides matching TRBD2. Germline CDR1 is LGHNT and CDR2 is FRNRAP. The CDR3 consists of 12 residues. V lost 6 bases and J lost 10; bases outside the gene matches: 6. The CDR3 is CASGRGLLEQFF. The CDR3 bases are TGTGCTAGTGGAAGGGGACTACTCGAGCAGTTCTTC.

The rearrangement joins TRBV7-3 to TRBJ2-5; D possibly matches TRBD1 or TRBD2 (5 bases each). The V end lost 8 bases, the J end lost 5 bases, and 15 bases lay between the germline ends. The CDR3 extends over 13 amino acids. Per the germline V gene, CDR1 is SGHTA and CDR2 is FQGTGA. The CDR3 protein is CASSPGQVETQYF. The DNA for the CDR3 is TGTGCCAGCTCCCCGGGGCAAGTGGAGACCCAGTACTTC.

CDR3 sequence reads: CASSLTTGPDTQYF. For the CDR3, the DNA is TGTGCCAGCAGCTTGACCACCGGACCAGATACGCAGTATTTT. The chain links TRBV5-4 to TRBJ2-3; no clear D. Looked up from germline, CDR1 is SGHNT and CDR2 is YYREEE (reference sequence). V dropped 1 base and J dropped 4 bases, with 10 bases sitting between them. CDR3 length: 14 amino acids.

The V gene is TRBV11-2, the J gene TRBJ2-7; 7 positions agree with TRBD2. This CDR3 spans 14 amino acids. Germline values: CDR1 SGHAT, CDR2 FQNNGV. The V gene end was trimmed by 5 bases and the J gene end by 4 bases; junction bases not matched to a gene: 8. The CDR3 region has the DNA TGTGCCAGCAGCCCGGCTAGCGGACGATACGAGCAGTACTTC. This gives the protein CASSPASGRYEQYF.

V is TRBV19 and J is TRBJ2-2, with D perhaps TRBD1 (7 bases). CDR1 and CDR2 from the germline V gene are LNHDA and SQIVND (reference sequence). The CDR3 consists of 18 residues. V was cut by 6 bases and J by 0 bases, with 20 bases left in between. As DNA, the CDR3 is TGTGCCAGTAGGGGCCGGGCAGGGGGACTCACGAACACCGGGGAGCTGTTTTTT. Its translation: CASRGRAGGLTNTGELFF.

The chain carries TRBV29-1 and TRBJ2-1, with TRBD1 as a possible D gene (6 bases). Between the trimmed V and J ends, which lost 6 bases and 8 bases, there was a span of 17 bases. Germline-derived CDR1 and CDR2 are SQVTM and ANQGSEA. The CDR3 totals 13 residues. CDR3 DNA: TGCAGCGTCGACGGACAGTTGATCGATGAGCAGTTCTTC. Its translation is CSVDGQLIDEQFF.

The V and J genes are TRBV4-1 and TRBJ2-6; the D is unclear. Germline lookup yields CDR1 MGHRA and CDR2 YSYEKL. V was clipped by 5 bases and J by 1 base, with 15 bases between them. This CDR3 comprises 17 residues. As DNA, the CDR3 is TGCGCCAGCAGCAGCGTAGCTTCTAAGTCTGGGGCCAACGTCCTGACTTTC. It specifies CASSSVASKSGANVLTF.

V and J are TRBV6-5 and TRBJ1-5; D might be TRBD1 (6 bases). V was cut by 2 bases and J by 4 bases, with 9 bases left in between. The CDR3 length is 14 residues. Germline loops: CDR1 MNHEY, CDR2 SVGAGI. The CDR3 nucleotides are TGTGCCAGCAGTTACGTGGGGGCGAATCAGCCCCAGCATTTT. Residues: CASSYVGANQPQHF.

For the CDR3, the DNA is TGTGCCAGCAGCGCCATACAGGGAAGCAATCAGCCCCAGCATTTT. Translated: CASSAIQGSNQPQHF. The rearrangement joins TRBV6-1 to TRBJ1-5; weak D call: TRBD1 (6 bases). This CDR3 comprises 15 residues. Germline assignment: CDR1 MNHNS and CDR2 SASEGT. With 6 bases removed from V and 1 base from J, the gap between germline ends came to 13 bases.

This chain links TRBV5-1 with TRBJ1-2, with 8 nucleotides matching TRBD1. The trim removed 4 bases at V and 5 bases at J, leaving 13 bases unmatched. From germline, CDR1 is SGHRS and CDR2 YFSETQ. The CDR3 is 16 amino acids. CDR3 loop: CASSPQTGEVEYGYTF. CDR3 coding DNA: TGCGCCAGCAGCCCACAGACAGGGGAGGTTGAGTATGGCTACACCTTC.

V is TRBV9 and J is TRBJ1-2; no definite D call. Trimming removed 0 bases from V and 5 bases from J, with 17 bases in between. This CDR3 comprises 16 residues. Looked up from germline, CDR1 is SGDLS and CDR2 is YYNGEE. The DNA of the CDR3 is TGTGCCAGCAGCGTAGCCCCTGACCTTTCGGGGTATGGCTACACCTTC. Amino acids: CASSVAPDLSGYGYTF.

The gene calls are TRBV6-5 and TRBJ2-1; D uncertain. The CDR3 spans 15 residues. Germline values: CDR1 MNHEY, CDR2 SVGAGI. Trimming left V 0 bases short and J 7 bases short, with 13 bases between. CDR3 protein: CASSYSKNYRNEQFF. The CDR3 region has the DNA TGTGCCAGCAGTTACTCGAAAAACTACCGGAATGAGCAGTTCTTC.

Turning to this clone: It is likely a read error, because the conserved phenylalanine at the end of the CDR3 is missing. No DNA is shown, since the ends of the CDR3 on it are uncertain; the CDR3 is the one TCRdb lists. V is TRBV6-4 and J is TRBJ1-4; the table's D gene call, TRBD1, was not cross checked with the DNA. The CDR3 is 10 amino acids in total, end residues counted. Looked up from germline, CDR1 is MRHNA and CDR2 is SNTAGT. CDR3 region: CASQGQGTED.

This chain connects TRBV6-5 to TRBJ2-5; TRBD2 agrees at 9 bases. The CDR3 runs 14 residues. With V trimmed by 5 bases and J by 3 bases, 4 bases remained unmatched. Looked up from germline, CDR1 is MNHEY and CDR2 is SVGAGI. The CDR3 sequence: CASSRTSVEETQYF. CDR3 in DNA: TGTGCCAGCAGTAGGACTAGCGTAGAAGAGACCCAGTACTTC.

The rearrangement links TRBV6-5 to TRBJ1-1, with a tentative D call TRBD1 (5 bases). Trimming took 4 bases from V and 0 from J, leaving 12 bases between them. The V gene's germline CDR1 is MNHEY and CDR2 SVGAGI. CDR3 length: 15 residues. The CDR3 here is CASSFSGGLNTEAFF. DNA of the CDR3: TGTGCCAGCAGTTTTTCGGGGGGATTGAACACTGAAGCTTTCTTT.

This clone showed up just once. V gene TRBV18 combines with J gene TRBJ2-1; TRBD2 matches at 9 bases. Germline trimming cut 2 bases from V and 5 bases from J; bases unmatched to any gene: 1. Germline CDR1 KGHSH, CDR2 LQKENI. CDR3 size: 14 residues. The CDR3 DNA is TGTGCCAGCTCACCAAGCGGGAGGAACAATGAGCAGTTCTTC. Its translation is CASSPSGRNNEQFF. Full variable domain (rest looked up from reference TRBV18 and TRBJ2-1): NAGVMQNPRHLVRRRGQEARLRCSPMKGHSHVYWYRQLPEEGLKFMVYLQKENIIDESGMPKERFSAEFPKEGPSILRIQQVVRGDSAAYFCASSPSGRNNEQFFGPGTRLTVL.

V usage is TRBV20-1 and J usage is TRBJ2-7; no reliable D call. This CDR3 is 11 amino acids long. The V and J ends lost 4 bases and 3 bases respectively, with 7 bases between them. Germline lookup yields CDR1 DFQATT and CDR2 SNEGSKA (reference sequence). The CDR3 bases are TGCAGTGCTAACGAAAACTACGAGCAGTACTTC. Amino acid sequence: CSANENYEQYF.

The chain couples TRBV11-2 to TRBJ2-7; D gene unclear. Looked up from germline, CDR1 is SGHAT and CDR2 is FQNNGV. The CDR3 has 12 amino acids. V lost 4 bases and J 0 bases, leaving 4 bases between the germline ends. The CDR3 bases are TGTGCCAGCAGCTACTACTCCTACGAGCAGTACTTC. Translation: CASSYYSYEQYF. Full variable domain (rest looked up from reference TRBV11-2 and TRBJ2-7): EAGVAQSPRYKIIEKRQSVAFWCNPISGHATLYWYQQILGQGPKLLIQFQNNGVVDDSQLPKDRFSAERLKGVDSTLKIQPAKLEDSAVYLCASSYYSYEQYFGPGTRLTVT.

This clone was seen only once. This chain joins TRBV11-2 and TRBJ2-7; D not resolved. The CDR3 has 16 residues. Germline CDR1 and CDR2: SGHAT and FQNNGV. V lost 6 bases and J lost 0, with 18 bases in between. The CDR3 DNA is TGTGCCAGCAGACCCTCGGAGCGATTGCTCTCCTACGAGCAGTACTTC. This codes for CASRPSERLLSYEQYF. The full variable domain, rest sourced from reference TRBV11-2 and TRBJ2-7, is EAGVAQSPRYKIIEKRQSVAFWCNPISGHATLYWYQQILGQGPKLLIQFQNNGVVDDSQLPKDRFSAERLKGVDSTLKIQPAKLEDSAVYLCASRPSERLLSYEQYFGPGTRLTVT.

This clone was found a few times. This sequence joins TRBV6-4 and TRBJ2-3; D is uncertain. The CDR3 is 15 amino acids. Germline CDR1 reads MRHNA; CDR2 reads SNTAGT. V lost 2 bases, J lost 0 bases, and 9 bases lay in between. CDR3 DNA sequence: TGTGCCAGCAGTGACGAAGGATTGAGCACAGATACGCAGTATTTT. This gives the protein CASSDEGLSTDTQYF.

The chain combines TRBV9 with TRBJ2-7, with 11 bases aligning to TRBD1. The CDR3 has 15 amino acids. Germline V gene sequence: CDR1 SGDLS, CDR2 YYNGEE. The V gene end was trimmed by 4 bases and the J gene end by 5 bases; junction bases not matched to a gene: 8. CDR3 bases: TGTGCCAGCAGCCCCCCGGACAGGGGGCTGAACGAGCAGTACTTC. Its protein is CASSPPDRGLNEQYF.

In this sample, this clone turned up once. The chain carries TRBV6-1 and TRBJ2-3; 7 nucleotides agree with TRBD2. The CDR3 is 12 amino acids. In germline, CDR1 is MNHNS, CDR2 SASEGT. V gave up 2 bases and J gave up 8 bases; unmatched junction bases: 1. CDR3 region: CASSETGGTQYF. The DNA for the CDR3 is TGTGCCAGCAGTGAAACGGGGGGTACGCAGTATTTT.

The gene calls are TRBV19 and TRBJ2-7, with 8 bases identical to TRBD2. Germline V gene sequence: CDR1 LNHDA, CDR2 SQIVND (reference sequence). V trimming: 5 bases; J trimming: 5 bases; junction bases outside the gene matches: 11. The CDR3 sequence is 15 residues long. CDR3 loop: CASSPLAGGTNEQYF. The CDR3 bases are TGTGCCAGTAGTCCTCTAGCGGGCGGGACCAACGAGCAGTACTTC.

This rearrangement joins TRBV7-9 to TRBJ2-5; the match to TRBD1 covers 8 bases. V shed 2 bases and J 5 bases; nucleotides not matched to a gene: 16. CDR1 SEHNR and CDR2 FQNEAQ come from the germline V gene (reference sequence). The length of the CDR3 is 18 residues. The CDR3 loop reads CASSLYIYGTGVRETQYF. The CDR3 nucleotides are TGTGCCAGCAGCTTATATATATACGGGACAGGAGTCCGGGAGACCCAGTACTTC.

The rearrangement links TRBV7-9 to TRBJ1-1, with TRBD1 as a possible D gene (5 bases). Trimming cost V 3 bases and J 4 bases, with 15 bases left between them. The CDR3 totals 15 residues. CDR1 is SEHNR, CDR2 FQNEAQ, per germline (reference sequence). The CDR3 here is CASSFSGARITEAFF. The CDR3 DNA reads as TGTGCCAGCAGCTTTTCTGGGGCGAGGATCACTGAAGCTTTCTTT.

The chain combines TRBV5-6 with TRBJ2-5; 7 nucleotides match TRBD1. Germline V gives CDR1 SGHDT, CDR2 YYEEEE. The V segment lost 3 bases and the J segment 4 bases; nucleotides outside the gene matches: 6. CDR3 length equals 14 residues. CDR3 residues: CASSWSDRRETQYF. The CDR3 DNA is TGTGCCAGCAGCTGGTCGGACAGGCGAGAGACCCAGTACTTC.

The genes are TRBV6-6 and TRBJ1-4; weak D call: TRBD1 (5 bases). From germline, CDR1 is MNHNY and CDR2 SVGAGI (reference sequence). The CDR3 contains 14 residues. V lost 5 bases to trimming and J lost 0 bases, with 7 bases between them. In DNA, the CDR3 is TGTGCCAGCAGTCAGGGCCCAACTAATGAAAAACTGTTTTTT. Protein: CASSQGPTNEKLFF.

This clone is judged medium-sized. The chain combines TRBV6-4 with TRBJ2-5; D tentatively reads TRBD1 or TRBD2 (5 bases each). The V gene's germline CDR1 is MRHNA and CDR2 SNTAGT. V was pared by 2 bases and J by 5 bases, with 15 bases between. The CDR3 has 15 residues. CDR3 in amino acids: CASSDQGSPGETQYF. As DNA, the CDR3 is TGTGCCAGCAGTGACCAGGGCTCCCCGGGGGAGACCCAGTACTTC.